A single sample gave rise to the 10 T cell receptor beta chains below, sequenced in a study of cytomegalovirus exposure and HLA in healthy donors. Researchers ran the PCR with 60 Vbeta and 13 Jbeta primers. Method: immunoSEQ multiplex PCR; TCRdb's copy keeps in-frame clones and lacks some. This sample has roughly 160,000 clones, with roughly 81% found just once. Sequenced sample: PBMCs. These receptors came from a man between 25 and 39 years old in good health and CMV-seropositive.

With respect to this clone: One end of the junction varies from germline; a read error may be responsible. The CDR3 DNA follows: TGTTCCAGCAGCTTAGCCCAGAACACTGAAGCTTTCTTT. Its translation is CSSSLAQNTEAFF. V usage is TRBV7-9 and J usage is TRBJ1-1; D ambiguous. The CDR3 has 13 amino acids. Germline CDR1 SEHNR, CDR2 FQNEAQ (reference sequence).

V is TRBV7-9 and J is TRBJ2-1; D may be TRBD2 (5 bases). CDR1 and CDR2 from the germline V gene are SEHNR and FQNEAQ (reference sequence). The CDR3 has 13 residues. Trimming took off 5 bases at V and 8 bases at J, with 13 bases between the two ends. The CDR3 DNA reads as TGTGCCAGCAGCGCACTAGTCCTGGATGAGCAGTTCTTC. It encodes CASSALVLDEQFF.

The chain couples TRBV19 to TRBJ2-1; 8 bases match TRBD2. The length of the CDR3 is 15 residues. Germline values: CDR1 LNHDA, CDR2 SQIVND (reference sequence). The J segment lost 0 bases and the V segment lost 5 bases, leaving 3 bases of the junction unmatched. The CDR3 DNA is TGTGCCAGTAGTCCGGGGACTAGCTCCTACAATGAGCAGTTCTTC. Translation gives CASSPGTSSYNEQFF.

This clone was found once. The chain employs TRBV7-6 and TRBJ2-3; 11 bases map to TRBD2. Germline V lookup: CDR1 SGHVS, CDR2 FNYEAQ. The ends lost 5 bases at V and 5 bases at J; junction bases unmatched: 9. The CDR3 sequence is 16 residues long. The CDR3 DNA sequence: TGTGCCAGCAGCAAACTAGCGGGAGTAAGTCAAGATACGCAGTATTTT. Protein: CASSKLAGVSQDTQYF.

V and J are TRBV10-3 and TRBJ1-4; no clear D. The CDR3 sequence is 15 residues long. The germline V gene has CDR1 ENHRY and CDR2 SYGVKD. V lost 7 bases and J 3 bases, leaving 15 bases between the germline ends. CDR3 amino acids: CAIIRTPRANEKLFF. CDR3 coding DNA: TGTGCCATCATAAGGACTCCGCGGGCTAATGAAAAACTGTTTTTT.

The V call is TRBV7-9, the J call TRBJ1-4, with a tentative D call TRBD1 (6 bases). The germline gives CDR1 SEHNR, CDR2 FQNEAQ (reference sequence). V was clipped by 1 base and J by 3 bases, with 9 bases between them. CDR3 length: 15 amino acids. CDR3 in DNA: TGTGCCAGCAGCTTAGTCGGACAGTCTAATGAAAAACTGTTTTTT. It encodes CASSLVGQSNEKLFF.

The genes are TRBV4-2 and TRBJ1-2; no definite D call. Trimming removed 1 base from V and 0 bases from J, with 9 bases in between. The CDR3 extends over 15 amino acids. Looked up from germline, CDR1 is LGHNA and CDR2 is YNFKEQ. DNA of the CDR3: TGTGCCAGCAGCCAAGCCCCCAGGTCTAACTATGGCTACACCTTC. This translates into CASSQAPRSNYGYTF.

This clone appeared a single time. The chain recombines TRBV19 with TRBJ1-5, with D perhaps TRBD1 (5 bases). The CDR3 totals 12 residues. The V gene's germline CDR1 is LNHDA and CDR2 SQIVND (reference sequence). V lost 9 bases to trimming and J lost 7 bases, with 13 bases between them. DNA for the CDR3: TGTGCCAGCTCCAGGGTGGAACAGCCCCAGCATTTT. Translating it yields CASSRVEQPQHF. Full variable domain (outside the CDR3, taken from reference TRBV19 and TRBJ1-5): DGGITQSPKYLFRKEGQNVTLSCEQNLNHDAMYWYRQDPGQGLRLIYYSQIVNDFQKGDIAEGYSVSREKKESFPLTVTSAQKNPTAFYLCASSRVEQPQHFGDGTRLSIL.

This clone has only one observation. V and J are TRBV5-4 and TRBJ1-3; no definite D call. There are 18 residues in the CDR3. Per the germline V gene, CDR1 is SGHNT and CDR2 is YYREEE (reference sequence). Between the trimmed V and J ends, which lost 4 bases and 0 bases, there was a span of 20 bases. CDR3 sequence reads: CASSPSSFRGSSGNTIYF. The CDR3 DNA reads as TGTGCCAGCAGCCCCTCCAGCTTTCGCGGCAGCTCTGGAAACACCATATATTTT.

The V and J genes are TRBV28 and TRBJ1-1, with TRBD1 as a possible D gene (5 bases). CDR3 length: 12 residues. Trimming stripped 5 bases from V and 6 bases from J, with 10 bases between. Germline CDR1 MDHEN, CDR2 SYDVKM. The CDR3: CASSPTVPEAFF. The CDR3 DNA sequence: TGTGCCAGCAGTCCGACAGTGCCTGAAGCTTTCTTT. The full variable domain, its missing parts supplied by reference TRBV28 and TRBJ1-1, is DVKVTQSSRYLVKRTGEKVFLECVQDMDHENMFWYRQDPGLGLRLIYFSYDVKMKEKGDIPEGYSVSREKKERFSLILESASTNQTSMYLCASSPTVPEAFFGQGTRLTVV.